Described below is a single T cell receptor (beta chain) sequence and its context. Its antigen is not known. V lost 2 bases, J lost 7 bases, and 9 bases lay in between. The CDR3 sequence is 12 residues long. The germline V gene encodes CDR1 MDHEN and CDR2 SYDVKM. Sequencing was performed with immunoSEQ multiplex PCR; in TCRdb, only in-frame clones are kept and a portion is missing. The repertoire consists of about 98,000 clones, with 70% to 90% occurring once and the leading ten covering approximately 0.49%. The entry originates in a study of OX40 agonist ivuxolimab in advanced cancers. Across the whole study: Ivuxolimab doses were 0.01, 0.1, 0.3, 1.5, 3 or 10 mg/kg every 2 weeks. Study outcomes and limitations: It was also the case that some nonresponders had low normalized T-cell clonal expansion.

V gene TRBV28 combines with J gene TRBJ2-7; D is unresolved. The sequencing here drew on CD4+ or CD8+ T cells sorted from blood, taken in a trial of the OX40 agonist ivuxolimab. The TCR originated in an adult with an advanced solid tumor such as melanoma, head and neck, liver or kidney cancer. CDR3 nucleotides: TGTGCCAGCAGTTTAACCCAGCGAGAGCAGTACTTC. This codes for CASSLTQREQYF.